These 31 T cell receptor beta chains came from one sample sequenced in a study of CD8+ T cells in alopecia areata. Isolated RNA was reverse transcribed into cDNA used as the sequencing template. TCRdb keeps only in-frame clones here, not all; method: immunoSEQ multiplex PCR. This table has under 200,000 clones, approximately 57% appearing once. The treatment: oral pan-JAK inhibitor, 5-10 mg twice daily. The sample in question was CD4+ T cells sorted from blood, obtained at week 24, from a patient treated with tofacitinib. Receptor source: a human donor with alopecia areata.

The chain joins TRBV30 to TRBJ2-7; the match to TRBD1 covers 8 bases. Per the germline V gene, CDR1 is GTSNPN and CDR2 is SVGIG (reference sequence). The junction had 5 bases not matched to a gene; V was cut back by 2 bases and J by 2 bases. The CDR3 runs to 14 residues. CDR3 amino acids: CAWSLGQGTYEQYF. CDR3 DNA: TGTGCCTGGAGTCTAGGACAGGGCACCTACGAGCAGTACTTC.

The gene calls are TRBV5-1 and TRBJ2-5; TRBD2 might be the D (5 bases). Germline loops: CDR1 SGHRS, CDR2 YFSETQ. The CDR3 loop spans 16 amino acids. With 0 bases removed from V and 1 base from J, the gap between germline ends came to 13 bases. CDR3 sequence (DNA): TGCGCCAGCAGCTTGGCCGGTCGGGGTAGCCAAGAGACCCAGTACTTC. Translation: CASSLAGRGSQETQYF.

This chain joins TRBV7-9 and TRBJ1-1; D might be TRBD1 (6 bases). The CDR3 has 15 residues. V shed 5 bases and J shed 0 bases, with 13 bases lying between them. Germline CDR1 SEHNR, CDR2 FQNEAQ (reference sequence). CDR3 in amino acids: CASSIAGHMNTEAFF. Written as DNA, the CDR3 is TGTGCCAGCAGCATCGCGGGACATATGAACACTGAAGCTTTCTTT. The whole variable domain, filled in from reference TRBV7-9 and TRBJ1-1, reads DTGVSQNPRHKITKRGQNVTFRCDPISEHNRLYWYRQTLGQGPEFLTYFQNEAQLEKSRLLSDRFSAERPKGSFSTLEIQRTEQGDSAMYLCASSIAGHMNTEAFFGQGTRLTVV.

This clone was counted between two and nine times. V is TRBV5-1 and J is TRBJ2-7; D may be TRBD1 (6 bases). The CDR3 sequence is 15 residues long. The germline CDR1 and CDR2 sequences are SGHRS and YFSETQ. Between the trimmed V and J ends, which lost 2 bases and 2 bases, there was a span of 14 bases. CDR3 DNA sequence: TGCGCCAGCAGCTTCGCAGGGACACCGACCTACGAGCAGTACTTC. This gives the protein CASSFAGTPTYEQYF.

The chain recombines TRBV5-8 with TRBJ2-6; D ambiguous. The germline CDR1 and CDR2 sequences are SGHTS and YDEGEE. The V end lost 1 base, the J end lost 4 bases, and 12 bases lay between the germline ends. This CDR3 spans 16 amino acids. The CDR3: CASSLRLTRGANVLTF. In DNA form, the CDR3 reads TGTGCCAGCAGCTTGAGGTTAACGAGGGGGGCCAACGTCCTGACTTTC. Full variable domain (outside the CDR3, taken from reference TRBV5-8 and TRBJ2-6): EAGVTQSPTHLIKTRGQQATLRCSPISGHTSVYWYQQALGLGLQFLLWYDEGEERNRGNFPPRFSGRQFPNYSSELNVNALELEDSALYLCASSLRLTRGANVLTFGAGSRLTVL.

The chain has TRBV10-3 and TRBJ1-5; 9 bases match TRBD1. The CDR3 extends over 13 amino acids. Germline V gene sequence: CDR1 ENHRY, CDR2 SYGVKD. The J segment lost 4 bases and the V segment lost 7 bases, leaving 2 bases of the junction unmatched. CDR3 DNA sequence: TGTGCCATCAAAGGGACAGGGAATCAGCCCCAGCATTTT. Protein: CAIKGTGNQPQHF.

This clone has only a few counts. The rearrangement joins TRBV6-1 to TRBJ2-3; D is unclear. V was pared by 3 bases and J by 2 bases, with 3 bases between. CDR3 length equals 12 residues. Germline V gene sequence: CDR1 MNHNS, CDR2 SASEGT. The CDR3 DNA follows: TGTGCCAGCAGTGACTTCACAGATACGCAGTATTTT. It specifies CASSDFTDTQYF.

The V and J genes are TRBV5-1 and TRBJ2-1; 10 bases fit TRBD1. V lost 0 bases, J lost 3 bases, and 0 bases stayed unmatched. The CDR3 extends over 15 amino acids. Per germline, CDR1 SGHRS and CDR2 YFSETQ. Written as DNA, the CDR3 is TGCGCCAGCAGCTTGGGGACAGGGGGCTACAATGAGCAGTTCTTC. Protein product: CASSLGTGGYNEQFF.

The chain uses TRBV30 and TRBJ2-1; TRBD2 matches 9 bases. The CDR3 consists of 15 residues. Per germline, CDR1 GTSNPN and CDR2 SVGIG (reference sequence). The trim removed 3 bases at V and 2 bases at J, leaving 5 bases unmatched. The CDR3 reads CAWRAIAGAYNEQFF. Here the CDR3 DNA reads TGTGCCTGGAGGGCTATAGCGGGGGCCTACAATGAGCAGTTCTTC.

This chain connects TRBV27 to TRBJ1-1; no definite D call. Germline V gene sequence: CDR1 MNHEY, CDR2 SMNVEV (reference sequence). V was trimmed by 2 bases and J by 7 bases, leaving 5 bases between them. This CDR3 is built from 11 residues. The CDR3 DNA reads TGTGCCAGCAGTTTAGGCAGTGAAGCTTTCTTT. Its translation is CASSLGSEAFF.

This chain connects TRBV9 to TRBJ1-2; D remains unclear. CDR1 is SGDLS and CDR2 is YYNGEE in the germline V gene. The length of the CDR3 is 15 residues. Trimming removed 4 bases from V and 7 bases from J, with 20 bases in between. The CDR3 DNA reads as TGTGCCAGCAGCTCCAGGACCCCCCGGTTGGGTGGCTACACCTTC. This sequence encodes CASSSRTPRLGGYTF.

The CDR3 coding sequence is TGTGCCTGGAGAGCTCGCGGGGGAGTTCTAGATACGCAGTATTTT. Protein product: CAWRARGGVLDTQYF. The chain is built from TRBV30 and TRBJ2-3; 7 bases are shared with TRBD2. There are 15 residues in the CDR3. The V segment lost 3 bases and the J segment 5 bases; nucleotides outside the gene matches: 11. Germline CDR1 is GTSNPN and CDR2 is SVGIG (reference sequence).

At least ten counts were recorded for this clone. The V call is TRBV6-1, the J call TRBJ2-2, with a tentative D call TRBD2 (5 bases). Trimming stripped 3 bases from V and 0 bases from J, with 17 bases between. Germline V gene lookup returns CDR1 MNHNS and CDR2 SASEGT. The CDR3 covers 18 residues. CDR3 coding DNA: TGTGCCAGCAGTGAGGAGTGGCTGGCGGGTGCGAACACCGGGGAGCTGTTTTTT. It codes for CASSEEWLAGANTGELFF.

The V and J genes are TRBV4-2 and TRBJ2-3; D gene ambiguous. V was trimmed by 0 bases and J by 7 bases, leaving 11 bases between them. This CDR3 region has 14 residues. Per germline, CDR1 LGHNA and CDR2 YNFKEQ. The CDR3: CASSQDLVGYTQYF. The CDR3 region has the DNA TGTGCCAGCAGCCAAGATCTGGTTGGGTATACGCAGTATTTT.

The chain combines TRBV30 with TRBJ1-6, with D possibly being TRBD1 (5 bases). Trimming shortened V by 2 bases and J by 0 bases, and 8 bases separated the two germline ends. CDR1 is GTSNPN and CDR2 is SVGIG in the germline V gene (reference sequence). The CDR3 extends over 15 amino acids. The CDR3 nucleotides are TGTGCCTGGAGTATGGGGGGCTCCTATAATTCACCCCTCCACTTT. Translated, it gives CAWSMGGSYNSPLHF.

This chain uses TRBV5-1 with TRBJ2-5; D is tentatively TRBD1 or TRBD2 (6 bases each). CDR3 size: 13 residues. Trimming left V 0 bases short and J 6 bases short, with 9 bases between. From germline, CDR1 is SGHRS and CDR2 YFSETQ. CDR3 loop: CASSLDGGQTQYF. As DNA, the CDR3 is TGCGCCAGCAGCTTGGACGGGGGCCAGACCCAGTACTTC.

This clone has more than one count but fewer than ten. This chain uses TRBV5-6 with TRBJ2-2; D unresolved. The germline CDR1 and CDR2 sequences are SGHDT and YYEEEE. V was pared by 7 bases and J by 1 base, with 2 bases between. The CDR3 consists of 11 residues. In DNA, the CDR3 is TGTGCCAGCGGGAACACCGGGGAGCTGTTTTTT. Protein: CASGNTGELFF.

The gene calls are TRBV2 and TRBJ2-2; 7 bases match TRBD2. The CDR3 is made up of 15 amino acids. Germline V gene data show CDR1 as SNHLY and CDR2 as FYNNEI. The V gene end was trimmed by 6 bases and the J gene end by 5 bases; junction bases not matched to a gene: 9. CDR3 nucleotide sequence: TGTGCCAGCAGAATGGGGGGGATTTGGACCGGGGAGCTGTTTTTT. Amino acids: CASRMGGIWTGELFF.

The genes are TRBV5-6 and TRBJ2-5; 7 nucleotides agree with TRBD2. V dropped 7 bases and J dropped 5; count of bases not matched to a gene: 8. The V gene's germline CDR1 is SGHDT and CDR2 YYEEEE. The CDR3 length is 13 residues. The CDR3, as DNA: TGTGCCAGCGGAGCGGGGCTCGCGGAGACCCAGTACTTC. Amino acid sequence: CASGAGLAETQYF.

This clone was seen just once. The CDR3 DNA reads as TGTGCCAGCAGTGAAAACAGGGTGGGTCAGCCCCAGCATTTT. Its protein is CASSENRVGQPQHF. The chain recombines TRBV25-1 with TRBJ1-5; D is possibly TRBD1 (6 bases). In germline, CDR1 is MGHDK, CDR2 SYGVNS. The CDR3 has 14 residues. The V end was cut by 2 bases, the J end by 6 bases, with 11 bases between.

Here the CDR3 reads CASSESGGYTF. The CDR3 DNA reads as TGTGCCAGCAGTGAATCTGGAGGCTACACCTTC. V and J are TRBV25-1 and TRBJ1-2; D uncertain. Trimming removed 1 base from V and 8 bases from J, with 5 bases in between. Looked up from germline, CDR1 is MGHDK and CDR2 is SYGVNS. The CDR3 length is 11 residues.

In its sample, this clone was seen once. J is TRBJ1-2 and V is TRBV5-6; D call uncertain. The CDR3 consists of 14 residues. Germline CDR1 reads SGHDT; CDR2 reads YYEEEE. Trimming took off 0 bases at V and 8 bases at J, with 14 bases between the two ends. CDR3 loop: CASSLGTAEKGYTF. The CDR3 coding sequence is TGTGCCAGCAGCTTGGGGACGGCTGAGAAGGGCTACACCTTC.

The chain is built from TRBV2 and TRBJ1-5, with D uncertain. Looked up from germline, CDR1 is SNHLY and CDR2 is FYNNEI. CDR3 length: 16 amino acids. The V and J ends lost 0 bases and 7 bases respectively, with 16 bases between them. The CDR3: CASSEALGGVKQPQHF. DNA for the CDR3: TGTGCCAGCAGTGAAGCGCTGGGTGGGGTTAAACAGCCCCAGCATTTT.

The chain recombines TRBV30 with TRBJ2-6; D is ambiguous. Trimming took 6 bases from V and 4 from J, leaving 19 bases between them. This CDR3 has 16 residues. Germline values: CDR1 GTSNPN, CDR2 SVGIG (reference sequence). This CDR3 is CACPLERKSGANVLTF. CDR3 nucleotide sequence: TGTGCCTGCCCCTTGGAGAGAAAGTCCGGGGCCAACGTCCTGACTTTC. The variable domain in full, completed from reference TRBV30 and TRBJ2-6, reads SQTIHQWPATLVQPVGSPLSLECTVEGTSNPNLYWYRQAAGRGLQLLFYSVGIGQISSEVPQNLSASRPQDRQFILSSKKLLLSDSGFYLCACPLERKSGANVLTFGAGSRLTVL.

This clone showed up just once. The rearrangement uses TRBV29-1 and TRBJ2-5, with D perhaps given as TRBD1 or TRBD2 (5 bases each). CDR1 SQVTM and CDR2 ANQGSEA come from the germline V gene. This CDR3 spans 14 amino acids. V lost 1 base and J lost 4, with 13 bases in between. This chain's CDR3 is CSVEVGRAGETQYF. The CDR3 DNA is TGCAGCGTTGAAGTGGGACGGGCTGGAGAGACCCAGTACTTC.

This chain joins TRBV7-9 and TRBJ1-2, with D unresolved. V was clipped by 4 bases and J by 7 bases, with 19 bases between them. The CDR3 is 15 amino acids. Germline CDR1 reads SEHNR; CDR2 reads FQNEAQ (reference sequence). CDR3 residues: CASSSPTYGVGGYTF. The CDR3 DNA reads TGTGCCAGCAGCTCGCCGACATATGGGGTTGGTGGCTACACCTTC.

The chain recombines TRBV28 with TRBJ1-2, with D possibly matching TRBD1 (6 bases). The CDR3 sequence is 14 residues long. Per germline, CDR1 MDHEN and CDR2 SYDVKM. With 5 bases removed from V and 3 bases from J, the gap between germline ends came to 13 bases. CDR3 region: CASSPLTGHYGYTF. The DNA of the CDR3 is TGTGCCAGCAGTCCCCTAACAGGGCACTATGGCTACACCTTC.

This clone was found a few times. The rearrangement uses TRBV30 and TRBJ1-2; TRBD1 agrees at 9 bases. The germline V gene encodes CDR1 GTSNPN and CDR2 SVGIG (reference sequence). V shed 2 bases and J 4 bases; nucleotides not matched to a gene: 5. The CDR3 has 14 amino acids. CDR3 region: CAWSQDRGFYGYTF. The CDR3 DNA is TGTGCCTGGAGTCAGGACAGGGGTTTCTATGGCTACACCTTC. The full variable domain, completed using reference TRBV30 and TRBJ1-2, is SQTIHQWPATLVQPVGSPLSLECTVEGTSNPNLYWYRQAAGRGLQLLFYSVGIGQISSEVPQNLSASRPQDRQFILSSKKLLLSDSGFYLCAWSQDRGFYGYTFGSGTRLTVV.

This chain links TRBV19 with TRBJ1-2; the D is unclear. Per the germline V gene, CDR1 is LNHDA and CDR2 is SQIVND (reference sequence). The CDR3 length is 13 residues. V lost 6 bases, J lost 0 bases, and 8 bases lay in between. The CDR3 loop is CASRGRSNYGYTF. The CDR3 DNA is TGTGCCAGTAGGGGCAGGTCTAACTATGGCTACACCTTC.

This clone was found a few times. This chain uses TRBV29-1 with TRBJ2-1; TRBD2 agrees at 7 bases. Germline-derived CDR1 and CDR2 are SQVTM and ANQGSEA. CDR3 size: 14 residues. V lost 5 bases to trimming and J lost 7 bases; unmatched junction nucleotides: 11. The CDR3 spells CSVSRGGDGNEQFF. The CDR3 DNA is TGCAGCGTTTCCCGGGGAGGGGATGGGAATGAGCAGTTCTTC.

This clone was detected a few times. This chain connects TRBV7-2 to TRBJ2-5, with D perhaps assigned TRBD1 or TRBD2 (6 bases each). V was trimmed by 5 bases and J by 0 bases, leaving 16 bases between them. CDR3 length equals 16 residues. Germline V gene data show CDR1 as SGHTA and CDR2 as FQGNSA. The CDR3: CASSLRLGGYQETQYF. The DNA for the CDR3 is TGTGCCAGCAGCCTCAGACTAGGGGGGTACCAAGAGACCCAGTACTTC.